These 6 T cell receptor beta chains originate from one sample sequenced in a study of blood T cell repertoires in COVID-19. Repertoires were generated with immunoSEQ multiplex PCR, while TCRdb's copy carries only in-frame clones and drops some. The sample includes 280,000 or so clones, about four fifths of them seen just once. Input material: peripheral blood. These receptors were taken from a woman aged 45-65 years who had recovered from COVID-19.

The V gene is TRBV7-9, the J gene TRBJ2-7, with D possibly TRBD1 on 6 matching bases. Germline CDR1 reads SEHNR; CDR2 reads FQNEAQ (reference sequence). The CDR3 totals 15 residues. V lost 3 bases to trimming and J lost 3 bases, with 15 bases between them. CDR3 nucleotides: TGTGCCAGCAGCTTGGGTCAGGGGAAAAACTACGAGCAGTACTTC. As protein: CASSLGQGKNYEQYF.

On this clone itself: The same CDR3 can be traced to other DNA sequences in this sample. This rearrangement joins TRBV5-1 to TRBJ1-5, with 7 bases lining up with TRBD1. The CDR3 covers 14 residues. Unmatched junction bases numbered 3, after V lost 4 bases and J lost 2 bases. Per the germline V gene, CDR1 is SGHRS and CDR2 is YFSETQ. In DNA, the CDR3 is TGCGCCAGCAGCCCCGGGACAGGCAATCAGCCCCAGCATTTT. Translation: CASSPGTGNQPQHF.

The J gene is TRBJ2-5, the V gene TRBV5-1; no clear D gene. The CDR3 loop spans 13 amino acids. Trimming cost V 4 bases and J 4 bases, with 11 bases left between them. Germline CDR1 and CDR2: SGHRS and YFSETQ. This chain's CDR3 is CASSTDIRETQYF. CDR3 DNA: TGCGCCAGCAGCACAGACATACGAGAGACCCAGTACTTC.

This chain links TRBV28 with TRBJ2-5, with D unclear. The V end lost 5 bases, the J end lost 4 bases, and 5 bases lay between the germline ends. The CDR3 has 11 residues. Germline CDR1 MDHEN, CDR2 SYDVKM. CDR3 in amino acids: CASSNRETQYF. The CDR3 DNA reads as TGTGCCAGCAGTAATAGAGAGACCCAGTACTTC.

Comment on this clone: Distinct nucleotide sequences in the sample also encode this CDR3. The chain joins TRBV6-5 to TRBJ1-2, with 10 bases matching TRBD1. The CDR3 is made up of 14 amino acids. The ends lost 8 bases at V and 5 bases at J; junction bases unmatched: 8. The germline CDR1 and CDR2 sequences are MNHEY and SVGAGI. CDR3 sequence: CASLRQGALYGYTF. CDR3 nucleotide sequence: TGTGCCAGCCTCAGACAGGGGGCATTATATGGCTACACCTTC.

The sample holds one count of this clone. The chain carries TRBV3-1 (or the pseudogene TRBV3-2) and TRBJ2-1, with 9 bases aligning to TRBD2. Germline assignment: CDR1 LGHDT and CDR2 YNNKEL (reference sequence). The CDR3 is 16 residues long. Losses at the gene ends were 2 bases for V and 9 bases for J; bases not matched to a gene: 11. The CDR3 here is CASSQLIGTSYIEQFF. The CDR3 DNA sequence: TGTGCCAGCAGCCAATTAATAGGGACTAGCTATATTGAGCAGTTCTTC.